This is a list of T cell receptor beta chains from one sample in a study of shared clonotypes between healthy human individuals. Clones were read by immunoSEQ multiplex PCR, and TCRdb kept only the in-frame ones, dropping some. The sample yields about 1 million clones, under 80% seen once. The sample consisted of memory CD4+ T cells sorted from blood. These receptors came from a man aged 18 to 29 in good health. Both conserved end residues are part of each CDR3. A D gene is named only where the DNA matches it firmly. Some rows have no size entry. The others give once, few or many, or a class for an expanded clone.

CDR3,DNA,length,size,V,D,J
CSVAREGLGYEQYF,TGCAGCGTTGCAAGGGAGGGCCTAGGGTACGAGCAGTACTTC,14,.,TRBV29-1,TRBD2,TRBJ2-7
CASSNRGPLHF,TGTGCCAGCAGCAACAGGGGGCCCCTCCACTTT,11,.,TRBV7-2,TRBD1,TRBJ1-6
CASSVKKSTDTQYF,TGTGCCAGCAGCGTAAAGAAGAGCACAGATACGCAGTATTTT,14,.,TRBV27,.,TRBJ2-3
CASSRQRSTGELFF,TGTGCCAGCAGCCGACAGCGGAGCACCGGGGAGCTGTTTTTT,14,.,TRBV7-2,.,TRBJ2-2
CASSKALGGANLETQYF,TGTGCCAGCAGCAAAGCGCTCGGCGGGGCGAACCTGGAGACCCAGTACTTC,17,.,TRBV21-1,.,TRBJ2-5
CASSDRDKNTEAFF,TGTGCCAGCAGCGACCGGGACAAAAACACTGAAGCTTTCTTT,14,.,TRBV9,.,TRBJ1-1
CASSGTESLQKLFF,TGTGCCAGCAGCGGGACGGAATCTCTCCAAAAACTGTTTTTT,14,many,TRBV9,.,TRBJ1-4
CASSQCRTGMSSYNSPLHF,TGCGCCAGCAGTCAATGCCGGACAGGGATGAGCTCCTATAATTCACCCCTCCACTTT,19,.,TRBV23-1,TRBD1,TRBJ1-6
CASSDLEEYGYTF,TGTGCCAGCAGTGACCTCGAGGAGTATGGCTACACCTTC,13,.,TRBV25-1,.,TRBJ1-2
CASSLRGFDYGYTF,TGCGCCAGCAGCCTCAGGGGGTTTGACTATGGCTACACCTTC,14,.,TRBV4-1,TRBD1,TRBJ1-2
CASSEAYSNQPQHF,TGTGCCAGCAGTGAAGCCTATAGCAATCAGCCCCAGCATTTT,14,.,TRBV6-1,.,TRBJ1-5
CASSLGVNTGELFF,TGCGCCAGCAGCTTGGGAGTGAACACCGGGGAGCTGTTTTTT,14,.,TRBV5-1,.,TRBJ2-2
CATSRPGQGYEQYF,TGTGCCACCAGCAGACCGGGACAGGGCTACGAGCAGTACTTC,14,few,TRBV15,TRBD1,TRBJ2-7
CASSVTAGGRGETQYF,TGTGCCAGCAGTGTTACAGCGGGGGGGCGAGGCGAGACCCAGTACTTC,16,.,TRBV2,TRBD2,TRBJ2-5
CASSLSGTVYGYTF,TGTGCCAGCAGCTTGTCCGGGACTGTCTATGGCTACACCTTC,14,many,TRBV5-4,.,TRBJ1-2
CAWELGSHAPKGYGYTF,TGTGCCTGGGAATTAGGCTCTCATGCGCCTAAGGGCTATGGCTACACCTTC,17,.,TRBV30,.,TRBJ1-2
CASGRESYNEQFF,TGTGCCAGCGGCAGGGAATCCTACAATGAGCAGTTCTTC,13,.,TRBV28,.,TRBJ2-1
CASNSSRGRASYIQYF,TGTGCCAGCAACAGTTCACGCGGGAGGGCTTCGTACATTCAGTACTTC,16,.,TRBV6-4,TRBD2,TRBJ2-4
CAWAQTGNEKLFF,TGTGCCTGGGCGCAGACAGGGAATGAAAAACTGTTTTTT,13,.,TRBV30,TRBD1,TRBJ1-4
CAISWTSGTTEAFF,TGTGCCATCAGCTGGACATCTGGTACCACTGAAGCTTTCTTT,14,.,TRBV10-3,.,TRBJ1-1
CASSRGGDPQETQYF,TGTGCCAGTAGTAGAGGCGGGGATCCCCAAGAGACCCAGTACTTC,15,.,TRBV19,.,TRBJ2-5